This T cell receptor beta chain was profiled in a study of OX40 agonist ivuxolimab in advanced cancers. Study results and limitations: Partly responding patients at 0.1-3.0 mg/kg showed some of the smallest clonal expansion. Antigen specificity was not determined for the expanded peripheral T cells. Relative to CD4+, CD8+ T cells held more expanded clones on average.

Profiling relied on immunoSEQ multiplex PCR, and the TCRdb table lists in-frame clones only, not all of them. The data show around 60,000 clones, approximately 78% seen once. The CDR3 totals 11 residues. A remark on this clone: Its antigen is undetermined.

The chain couples TRBV21-1 to TRBJ1-2. TRBV21-1 is classified as a pseudogene. The material was CD4+ or CD8+ T cells sorted from blood, obtained in a trial of the OX40 agonist ivuxolimab. The sequence was obtained from an adult with an advanced solid tumor such as melanoma, head and neck, liver or kidney cancer. The CDR3 nucleotides are TGTGCCAGCAGCGCAAGGGACTGGGCCACCTTC. This gives the protein CASSARDWATF.